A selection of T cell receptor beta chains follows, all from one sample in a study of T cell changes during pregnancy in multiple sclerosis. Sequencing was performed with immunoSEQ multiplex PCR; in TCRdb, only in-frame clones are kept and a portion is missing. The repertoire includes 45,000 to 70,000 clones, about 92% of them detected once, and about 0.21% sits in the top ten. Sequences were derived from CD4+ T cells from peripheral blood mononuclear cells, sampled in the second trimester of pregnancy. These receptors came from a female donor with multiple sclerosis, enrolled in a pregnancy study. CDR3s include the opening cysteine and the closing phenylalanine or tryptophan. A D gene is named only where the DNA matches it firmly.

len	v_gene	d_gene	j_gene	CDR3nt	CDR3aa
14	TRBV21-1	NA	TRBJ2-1	TGTGCCAGCAGCACCCGGGACAGCTACAATGAGCAGTTCTTC	CASSTRDSYNEQFF
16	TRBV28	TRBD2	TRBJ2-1	TGTGCCAGCAGTTTAACGCGGGGAGGGCTCTACAATGAGCAGTTCTTC	CASSLTRGGLYNEQFF
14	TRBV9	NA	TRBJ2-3	TGTGCCAGCAGCGTAGTACAGAACACAGATACGCAGTATTTT	CASSVVQNTDTQYF
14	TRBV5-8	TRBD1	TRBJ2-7	TGTGCCAGCAGCTTGGCAGGGGGCGGTTACGAGCAGTACTTC	CASSLAGGGYEQYF
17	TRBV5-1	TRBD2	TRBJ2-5	TGCGCCAGCAGCTTGGTTGGGCAGCGGGGGAGTCAAGAGACCCAGTACTTC	CASSLVGQRGSQETQYF
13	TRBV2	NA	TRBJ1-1	TGTGCCAGCGGGGGAGGACGGGGCACTGAAGCTTTCTTT	CASGGGRGTEAFF
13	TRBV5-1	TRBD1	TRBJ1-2	TGCGCCAGCAGCACCGGGACAGACTATGGCTACACCTTC	CASSTGTDYGYTF
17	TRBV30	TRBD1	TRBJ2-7	TGTGCCTGGAGCCCGGGACAGCCCCGTAAGGTCCCCTACGAGCAGTACTTC	CAWSPGQPRKVPYEQYF
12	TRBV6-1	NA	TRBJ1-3	TGTGCCAGCAGAACGACAAGAAACACCATATATTTT	CASRTTRNTIYF
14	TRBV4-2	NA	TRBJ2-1	TGTGCCAGCAGCCCACGTCCTAGGAGCGCTGAGCAGTTCTTC	CASSPRPRSAEQFF
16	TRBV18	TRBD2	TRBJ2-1	TGTGCCAGCTCAACCCTGACTAGCGGGAGTGGCAATGAGCAGTTCTTC	CASSTLTSGSGNEQFF
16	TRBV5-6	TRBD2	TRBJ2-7	TGTGCCAGCAGCTTCGGGACCGGGAGGACTTTTTACGAGCAGTACTTC	CASSFGTGRTFYEQYF
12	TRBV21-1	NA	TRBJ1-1	TGTGCCAGCGGGGGAGGGGATCGGGAAGCTTTCTTT	CASGGGDREAFF
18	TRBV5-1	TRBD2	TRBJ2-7	TGCGCCAGCAGCTTGGGAACCGGCCGTAGCGGGACGCTCGACGAGCAGTACTTC	CASSLGTGRSGTLDEQYF